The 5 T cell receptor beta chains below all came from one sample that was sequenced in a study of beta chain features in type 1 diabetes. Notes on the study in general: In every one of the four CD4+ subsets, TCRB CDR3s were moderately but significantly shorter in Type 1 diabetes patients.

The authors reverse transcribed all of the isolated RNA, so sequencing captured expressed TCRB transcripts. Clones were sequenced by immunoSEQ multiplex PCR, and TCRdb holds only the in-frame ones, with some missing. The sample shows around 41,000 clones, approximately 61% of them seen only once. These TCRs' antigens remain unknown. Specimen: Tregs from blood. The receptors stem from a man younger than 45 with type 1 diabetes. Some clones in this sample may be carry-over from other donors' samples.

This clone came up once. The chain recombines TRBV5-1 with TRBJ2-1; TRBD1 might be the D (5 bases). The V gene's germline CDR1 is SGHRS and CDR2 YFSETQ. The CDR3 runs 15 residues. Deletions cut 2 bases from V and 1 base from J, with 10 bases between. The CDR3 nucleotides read TGCGCCAGCAGCTTAGGGCAGGGTTCCTACAATGAGCAGTTCTTC. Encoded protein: CASSLGQGSYNEQFF.

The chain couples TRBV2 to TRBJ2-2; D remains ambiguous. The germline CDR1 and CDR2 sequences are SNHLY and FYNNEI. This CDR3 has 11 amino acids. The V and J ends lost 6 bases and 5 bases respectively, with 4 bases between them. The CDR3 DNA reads TGTGCCAGCAGCCGGACCGGGGAGCTGTTTTTT. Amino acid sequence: CASSRTGELFF.

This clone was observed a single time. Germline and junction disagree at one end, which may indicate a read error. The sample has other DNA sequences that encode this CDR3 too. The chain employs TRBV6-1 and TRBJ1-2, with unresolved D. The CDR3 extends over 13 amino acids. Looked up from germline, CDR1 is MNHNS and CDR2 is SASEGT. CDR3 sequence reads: CASSALSLELDTF. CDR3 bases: TGTGCCAGCAGCGCCCTAAGTCTCGAACTTGACACCTTT.

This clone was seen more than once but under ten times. The CDR3 sequence: CASSLASSYEQYF. CDR3 coding DNA: TGTGCCAGCAGCTTAGCCAGTTCCTACGAGCAGTACTTC. The chain couples TRBV7-2 to TRBJ2-7; D not resolved. V dropped 0 bases and J dropped 1 base, with 4 bases sitting between them. This CDR3 region has 13 residues. Germline CDR1 is SGHTA and CDR2 is FQGNSA.

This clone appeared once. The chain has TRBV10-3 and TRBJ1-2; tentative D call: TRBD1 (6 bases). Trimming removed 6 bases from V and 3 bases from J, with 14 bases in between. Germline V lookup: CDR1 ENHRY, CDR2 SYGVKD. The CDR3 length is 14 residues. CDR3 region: CAISKEDRHYGYTF. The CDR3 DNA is TGTGCCATCAGCAAAGAAGACAGGCACTATGGCTACACCTTC.